This T cell receptor beta chain came from a study of blood T cell repertoires in COVID-19. Study in general: Samples representing acute and convalescent COVID-19 were sourced from the United States, Italy and Spain. Sample material is recorded as cDNA or gDNA derived from T cells, B-cell-depleted T cells, or PBMCs.

Under the authors' procedure: Nucleated cell counts were estimated from reference gene primer amplification. Data came from immunoSEQ multiplex PCR; TCRdb stores just in-frame clones and leaves some out. The V and J calls and clone size come from that table; D and trimming were worked out from the DNA. The sample includes around 48,000 clones, roughly 86% of them seen just once. V lost 7 bases and J lost 2, with 14 bases in between. CDR1 LNHDA and CDR2 SQIVND come from the germline V gene (reference sequence). CDR3 length: 14 amino acids. This clone appeared a single time. The clonotype was recovered from a man aged 60 to 75 with active or convalescent COVID-19. This rearrangement joins TRBV19 to TRBJ2-5; a weak D match, TRBD1 (6 bases). The sequencing sample was made of peripheral blood. The CDR3 here is CASTPTGIQETQYF. The CDR3 DNA sequence: TGTGCCAGTACCCCAACAGGGATACAAGAGACCCAGTACTTC.